The entry below gives a single TCR beta chain sequence along with its context. Sequencing was performed with immunoSEQ multiplex PCR; in TCRdb, only in-frame clones are kept and a portion is missing. Of around 180,000 clones listed, 86% are singletons. These data are taken from a study of blood T cell repertoires in COVID-19. In germline, CDR1 is MNHEY, CDR2 SVGEGT. This CDR3 comprises 14 residues. The V gene lost 6 bases and the J gene lost 5 bases, with 16 bases spanning the gap. V and J are TRBV6-2 or TRBV6-3 and TRBJ1-2; possibly TRBD1 for D (5 bases). The sequencing sample was made of peripheral blood. This sequence was found in a man between 65 and 85 years old with active or convalescent COVID-19. CDR3 residues: CASSQSTGGYGYTF. As DNA, the CDR3 is TGTGCCAGCAGCCAATCCACAGGCGGTTATGGCTACACCTTC.